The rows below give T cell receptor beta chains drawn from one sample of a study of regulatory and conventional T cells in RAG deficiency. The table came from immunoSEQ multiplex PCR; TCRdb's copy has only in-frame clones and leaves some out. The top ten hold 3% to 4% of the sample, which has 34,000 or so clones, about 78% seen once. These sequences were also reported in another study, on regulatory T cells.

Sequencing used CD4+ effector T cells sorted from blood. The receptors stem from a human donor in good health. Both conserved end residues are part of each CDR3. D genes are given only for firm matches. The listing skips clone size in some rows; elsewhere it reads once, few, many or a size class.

DNA: TGTGCCAGCAGCTTGGAGACTAAAGATACGCAGTATTTT
CDR3: CASSLETKDTQYF
size: .
V: TRBV5-4
D: .
J: TRBJ2-3
length: 13

DNA: TGTGCCAGTAGTAGCATTGGGACAGGCTACAATGAGCAGTTCTTC
CDR3: CASSSIGTGYNEQFF
size: once
V: TRBV19
D: TRBD1
J: TRBJ2-1
length: 15

DNA: TGTGCCAGCAGCGTCATACGCACCGGGGAGCTGTTTTTT
CDR3: CASSVIRTGELFF
size: .
V: TRBV7-2
D: .
J: TRBJ2-2
length: 13

DNA: TGCGCCAGCAGCTTGGACAGCGCGAACACCGGGGAGCTGTTTTTT
CDR3: CASSLDSANTGELFF
size: .
V: TRBV5-1
D: .
J: TRBJ2-2
length: 15

DNA: TGTGCCAGCAGCGACACCGGGACTAGCTACGAGCAGTACTTC
CDR3: CASSDTGTSYEQYF
size: few
V: TRBV7-9
D: TRBD2
J: TRBJ2-7
length: 14

DNA: TGCGCCAGCAGCCAAGATGCCCCAGGAGGCACTGAAGCTTTCTTT
CDR3: CASSQDAPGGTEAFF
size: .
V: TRBV4-1
D: .
J: TRBJ1-1
length: 15

DNA: TGCAGCGTTGCCCCGGGTGGGGGTGAAAAACTGTTTTTT
CDR3: CSVAPGGGEKLFF
size: .
V: TRBV29-1
D: .
J: TRBJ1-4
length: 13

DNA: TGTGCCACCGCATCGGCTAGCGGGGGACCCTACGAGCAGTACTTC
CDR3: CATASASGGPYEQYF
size: .
V: TRBV4-2
D: TRBD2
J: TRBJ2-7
length: 15

DNA: TGTGCCAGCACCACCGCGACAGGTGACTACTATGGCTACACCTTC
CDR3: CASTTATGDYYGYTF
size: .
V: TRBV5-8
D: .
J: TRBJ1-2
length: 15

DNA: TGCGCCAGCAGCGGCCGGACAGGCGACAATGAGCAGTTCTTC
CDR3: CASSGRTGDNEQFF
size: .
V: TRBV4-1
D: TRBD1
J: TRBJ2-1
length: 14

DNA: TGTGCTAGCAGCTTTGGACTAGCGGGGGTCGAGACCCAGTACTTC
CDR3: CASSFGLAGVETQYF
size: once
V: TRBV7-7
D: TRBD2
J: TRBJ2-5
length: 15

DNA: TGTGCCAGCAGTGTGACAGGGGATCAGCCCCAGCATTTT
CDR3: CASSVTGDQPQHF
size: few
V: TRBV2
D: TRBD1
J: TRBJ1-5
length: 13

DNA: TGTGCCAGCAGCCCCCGGTTGGGACAGACCACAGATACGCAGTATTTT
CDR3: CASSPRLGQTTDTQYF
size: .
V: TRBV9
D: TRBD1
J: TRBJ2-3
length: 16

DNA: TGTGCCAGCTCACCGGGCAGCGGTTTGATGGAGACCCAGTACTTC
CDR3: CASSPGSGLMETQYF
size: .
V: TRBV18
D: .
J: TRBJ2-5
length: 15

DNA: TGTGCCAGCAGCGAAGGACAGGTTAATGAAAAACTGTTTTTT
CDR3: CASSEGQVNEKLFF
size: .
V: TRBV7-9
D: TRBD1
J: TRBJ1-4
length: 14

DNA: TGTGCCAGCAGTCAAGCAGGCAGCTATGGCTACACCTTC
CDR3: CASSQAGSYGYTF
size: few
V: TRBV28
D: .
J: TRBJ1-2
length: 13

DNA: TGCGCCAGCGGGACGGCAACAGGGTTGAACACTGAAGCTTTCTTT
CDR3: CASGTATGLNTEAFF
size: .
V: TRBV10-1
D: .
J: TRBJ1-1
length: 15

DNA: TGCGCCAGCAGCCTCGCCGAGGGGTCGACGGATACGCAGTATTTT
CDR3: CASSLAEGSTDTQYF
size: .
V: TRBV5-1
D: .
J: TRBJ2-3
length: 15

DNA: TGTGCCAGCAGGGTCGACAGGGGGCCTCGGAAACTGTTTTTT
CDR3: CASRVDRGPRKLFF
size: few
V: TRBV2
D: TRBD1
J: TRBJ1-4
length: 14

DNA: TGTGCCAGCCGGGCAGGGTTAGAAGAAAAACTGTTTTTT
CDR3: CASRAGLEEKLFF
size: .
V: TRBV6-5
D: .
J: TRBJ1-4
length: 13

DNA: TGTGCCAGCAGCCCAGCCGGCGGGGCCCAAGAGACCCAGTACTTC
CDR3: CASSPAGGAQETQYF
size: .
V: TRBV5-6
D: .
J: TRBJ2-5
length: 15

DNA: TGTGCCAGCAGCGCCTACGGCGGGCGGGAAAGAACTGAAGCTTTCTTT
CDR3: CASSAYGGRERTEAFF
size: few
V: TRBV7-2
D: .
J: TRBJ1-1
length: 16

DNA: TGTGCCAGCAGCGTAAGGGCTAGCGGGGGTTCTGAGCAGTTCTTC
CDR3: CASSVRASGGSEQFF
size: .
V: TRBV9
D: TRBD2
J: TRBJ2-1
length: 15

DNA: TGTGCCAGCAGTTCGAATGAAAAACTGTTTTTT
CDR3: CASSSNEKLFF
size: .
V: TRBV27
D: .
J: TRBJ1-4
length: 11

DNA: TGTGCCAGCAGCTTTCTCCGGGGGGCCTACAATGAGCAGTTCTTC
CDR3: CASSFLRGAYNEQFF
size: .
V: TRBV5-4
D: TRBD2
J: TRBJ2-1
length: 15

DNA: TGTGCCAGCAGCATTGTTAACAGGACCTCTGGAAACACCATATATTTT
CDR3: CASSIVNRTSGNTIYF
size: .
V: TRBV7-9
D: .
J: TRBJ1-3
length: 16

DNA: TGCAGCGTTGAAGAACCTAAGGGGATTACAGGGACCGAGCAGTACTTC
CDR3: CSVEEPKGITGTEQYF
size: .
V: TRBV29-1
D: .
J: TRBJ2-7
length: 16

DNA: TGTGCCAGCAGCGTCCGACAGACGAACACCGGGGAGCTGTTTTTT
CDR3: CASSVRQTNTGELFF
size: .
V: TRBV9
D: .
J: TRBJ2-2
length: 15

DNA: TGTGCCAGCAGCTTCGGGGAAAACACTGAAGCTTTCTTT
CDR3: CASSFGENTEAFF
size: few
V: TRBV7-3
D: .
J: TRBJ1-1
length: 13

DNA: TGCAGCGTTGCTTCGGGGACGAGCAATCAGCCCCAGCATTTT
CDR3: CSVASGTSNQPQHF
size: .
V: TRBV29-1
D: .
J: TRBJ1-5
length: 14

DNA: TGTGCCAGCAGCTCACGGGACAGGGTGGTTTCACCCCTCCACTTT
CDR3: CASSSRDRVVSPLHF
size: .
V: TRBV14
D: TRBD1
J: TRBJ1-6
length: 15